Here is one T cell receptor beta chain with its context. The record originates from a study of a mutant IDH1 vaccine in newly diagnosed glioma. Study at large: Most patients had radiochemotherapy with temozolomide before enrollment; others had one alone.

Sequencing was performed with immunoSEQ multiplex PCR; in TCRdb, only in-frame clones are kept and a portion is missing. The table has around 59,000 clones, around 90% seen once; the top ten hold about 2.7%. CDR3 length equals 16 residues. V lost 2 bases to trimming and J lost 4 bases, with 17 bases between them. CDR1 MGHDK and CDR2 SYGVNS come from the germline V gene. This sample's time point: baseline, week 1 (first vaccination visit). Treatment of the sample: pre-vaccination baseline after standard-of-care therapy. The chain joins TRBV25-1 to TRBJ1-2; D perhaps matches TRBD1 (6 bases). Specimen: PBMCs, collected from a glioma patient treated with radiotherapy, temozolomide or both. The sequence came from a man in his fifties or sixties with glioma. For the CDR3, the DNA is TGTGCCAGCAGTGAAGGGACACACGATCCTGCCTATGGCTACACCTTC. This gives the protein CASSEGTHDPAYGYTF.